This T cell receptor beta chain was found in a study of shared clonotypes between healthy human individuals. Study overall: Every donor yielded three CD4 naive, three CD4 memory, two CD8 naive and one CD8 memory plate.

Only in-frame clones appear in the TCRdb table, and some are missing; sequencing was by immunoSEQ multiplex PCR. The sample includes around 1.6 million clones, around 98% of them seen just once. The table lists this clone with a count of one. This CDR3 is built from 15 residues. V was clipped by 1 base and J by 4 bases; unmatched bases: 6. The germline V gene encodes CDR1 LNHNV and CDR2 YYDKDF (reference sequence). Adults of Caucasian background living in Nashville, Tennessee made up all donors. This clonotype was obtained from a man aged 25-40 years in good health. The chain couples TRBV15 to TRBJ1-2, with 7 bases that match TRBD1. The sequencing input was naive CD4+ T cells sorted from blood. The subset: CD45RA+ positively selected. The CDR3 region is CATSRVEAGGYGYTF. In DNA form, the CDR3 reads TGTGCCACCAGCAGAGTGGAGGCAGGGGGCTATGGCTACACCTTC.